One and the same sample provided the 9 T cell receptor beta chains below, sequenced in a study of shared clonotypes between healthy human individuals. Measured with immunoSEQ multiplex PCR; TCRdb has only the in-frame clones, and not every one. The sample carries roughly 640,000 clones, about 74% recorded once. The sequenced sample was memory CD4+ T cells sorted from blood. Subset specified: CD45RA-negative fraction. The receptor source for this set is a woman between 25 and 40 years old in good health.

This chain links TRBV5-6 with TRBJ2-3; 11 nucleotides line up with TRBD1. Germline V gene data show CDR1 as SGHDT and CDR2 as YYEEEE. The CDR3 loop spans 15 amino acids. With 3 bases clipped from V and 6 bases from J, the junction kept 6 bases outside the gene matches. The CDR3 DNA sequence: TGTGCCAGCAGCTGGGACAGGGGGATAGGGGATACGCAGTATTTT. Encoded protein: CASSWDRGIGDTQYF.

The CDR3 sequence: CASSYVGTSNTEAFF. The DNA for the CDR3 is TGTGCCAGCAGTTACGTAGGCACCTCGAACACTGAAGCTTTCTTT. The chain employs TRBV6-6 and TRBJ1-1; D remains unclear. Germline V gives CDR1 MNHNY, CDR2 SVGAGI (reference sequence). V was clipped by 2 bases and J by 1 base, with 11 bases between them. This CDR3 region has 15 residues.

This clone was recorded once. The J gene is TRBJ2-2, the V gene TRBV5-5; TRBD1 or TRBD2 may be the D gene (5 bases each). Trimming shortened V by 3 bases and J by 4 bases, and 19 bases separated the two germline ends. This CDR3 region has 17 residues. Germline V gene data show CDR1 as SGHKS and CDR2 as YYEKEE (reference sequence). CDR3 loop: CASSSGPPPGRTGELFF. In DNA form, the CDR3 reads TGTGCCAGCAGCTCGGGACCGCCCCCAGGGCGCACCGGGGAGCTGTTTTTT.

Comment on this clone: Other DNA sequences of this sample code for an identical CDR3. The chain employs TRBV4-1 and TRBJ2-2; no clear D gene. Trimming shortened V by 6 bases and J by 2 bases, and 10 bases separated the two germline ends. This CDR3 spans 14 amino acids. Germline-derived CDR1 and CDR2 are MGHRA and YSYEKL. The CDR3 sequence: CASSLTDNTGELFF. In DNA form, the CDR3 reads TGCGCCAGCAGTCTGACGGACAACACCGGGGAGCTGTTTTTT.

V is TRBV9 and J is TRBJ1-5; perhaps TRBD1 as D (6 bases). V was trimmed by 0 bases and J by 7 bases, leaving 8 bases between them. CDR1 is SGDLS and CDR2 is YYNGEE in the germline V gene. The CDR3 totals 13 residues. The chain's CDR3 is CASSVEGEQPQHF. The CDR3 nucleotides are TGTGCCAGCAGCGTAGAGGGGGAACAGCCCCAGCATTTT.

The chain has TRBV19 and TRBJ1-2; TRBD1 agrees at 7 bases. Germline CDR1 reads LNHDA; CDR2 reads SQIVND (reference sequence). CDR3 size: 12 residues. CDR3 sequence reads: CASQERQGGYTF. In nucleotides, the CDR3 is TGTGCATCTCAGGAGCGACAGGGTGGCTACACCTTC.

The chain carries TRBV30 and TRBJ2-1; the D call may be TRBD1 or TRBD2 (6 bases each). The germline V gene has CDR1 GTSNPN and CDR2 SVGIG (reference sequence). Trimming took 8 bases from V and 9 from J, leaving 17 bases between them. The CDR3 consists of 12 residues. The CDR3: CARGTTTREQFF. Here the CDR3 DNA reads TGTGCCCGGGGGACAACCACTCGTGAGCAGTTCTTC.

Points on this clone: Other DNA sequences from this sample encode an identical CDR3 as well. V gene TRBV10-3 combines with J gene TRBJ2-7; the D gene could be TRBD1 or TRBD2 (6 bases each). The germline gives CDR1 ENHRY, CDR2 SYGVKD. Between the trimmed V and J ends, which lost 4 bases and 0 bases, there was a span of 13 bases. This CDR3 comprises 15 residues. This CDR3 is CAISGGGTTSYEQYF. The CDR3 DNA reads as TGTGCCATCAGTGGAGGGGGGACAACCTCCTACGAGCAGTACTTC.

In this sample, this clone turned up a few times. The V call is TRBV30, the J call TRBJ1-2; D gene unclear. The germline CDR1 and CDR2 sequences are GTSNPN and SVGIG (reference sequence). The CDR3 has 11 amino acids. V lost 1 base and J lost 10, with 10 bases in between. Written as DNA, the CDR3 is TGTGCCTGGAGTGCCGGCGGGGACTACACCTTC. It encodes CAWSAGGDYTF.